This T cell receptor beta chain was documented in a study of blood T cell repertoires in COVID-19. Overall study context: Donors in the United States, Italy and Spain gave samples during acute or convalescent COVID-19. From T cells, B-cell-depleted T cells, or PBMCs came the material, which was cDNA or gDNA.

The J segment lost 7 bases and the V segment lost 4 bases, leaving 6 bases of the junction unmatched. The CDR3 runs 14 residues. Per the germline V gene, CDR1 is SGHRS and CDR2 is YFSETQ. As handled by the study authors: From reference gene primer amplification, estimates of nucleated cell counts were derived. TCRdb's copy holds only in-frame clones and misses some; the assay was immunoSEQ multiplex PCR. The V and J calls and clone size are taken from that table; D and trimming were inferred from the DNA. The data show around 200,000 clones, with roughly nine tenths seen just once and 0.72% held by the top ten.

The rearrangement links TRBV5-1 to TRBJ1-2, with 11 positions matching TRBD1. This sequence was found in a man aged 40-50 years with acute or convalescent COVID-19. The sequenced material came from peripheral blood. CDR3 in amino acids: CASSPGQGESGYTF. CDR3 coding DNA: TGCGCCAGCAGCCCGGGACAGGGGGAGAGTGGCTACACCTTC.